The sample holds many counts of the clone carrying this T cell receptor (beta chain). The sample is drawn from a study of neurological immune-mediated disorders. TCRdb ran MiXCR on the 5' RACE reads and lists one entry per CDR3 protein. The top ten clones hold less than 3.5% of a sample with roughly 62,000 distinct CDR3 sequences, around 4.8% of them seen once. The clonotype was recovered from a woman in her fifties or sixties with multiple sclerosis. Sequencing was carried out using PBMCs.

The CDR3 DNA sequence: TGCAGTGCTGCGTTAGCGGGGGGGAAGCAGTACGTC. Protein: CSAALAGGKQYV. J is TRBJ2-7 and V is TRBV20-1; 11 nucleotides match TRBD2. Germline CDR1 is DFQATT and CDR2 is SNEGSKA (reference sequence). The J segment lost 8 bases and the V segment lost 5 bases, leaving 5 bases of the junction unmatched. The CDR3 has 12 residues.